This T cell receptor beta chain was retrieved from a study of blood T cell repertoires in COVID-19. Looking at the study overall: PBMCs, B-cell-depleted T cells, or T cells provided the cDNA or gDNA that made up the material.

Original methodology: Estimation of nucleated cell counts was performed using reference gene primer amplification. Repertoires were generated with immunoSEQ multiplex PCR, while TCRdb's copy carries only in-frame clones and drops some. D and trimming were read from the DNA, whereas the V and J calls and clone size are those reported in that table. Among approximately 300,000 clones listed, 85% to 90% were seen once. The CDR3 sequence is 15 residues long. V lost 1 base and J lost 5; bases outside the gene matches: 4. This receptor was obtained from a middle-aged woman with acute or convalescent COVID-19. The chain couples TRBV6-7 to TRBJ2-5; 10 nucleotides align to TRBD1. TRBV6-7 belongs to the ORF category, with a function that is uncertain. The sample comprised peripheral blood. CDR3 sequence (DNA): TGTGCCAGCAGTTACTTACCGGGACAGGGGGAGACCCAGTACTTC. This gives the protein CASSYLPGQGETQYF.